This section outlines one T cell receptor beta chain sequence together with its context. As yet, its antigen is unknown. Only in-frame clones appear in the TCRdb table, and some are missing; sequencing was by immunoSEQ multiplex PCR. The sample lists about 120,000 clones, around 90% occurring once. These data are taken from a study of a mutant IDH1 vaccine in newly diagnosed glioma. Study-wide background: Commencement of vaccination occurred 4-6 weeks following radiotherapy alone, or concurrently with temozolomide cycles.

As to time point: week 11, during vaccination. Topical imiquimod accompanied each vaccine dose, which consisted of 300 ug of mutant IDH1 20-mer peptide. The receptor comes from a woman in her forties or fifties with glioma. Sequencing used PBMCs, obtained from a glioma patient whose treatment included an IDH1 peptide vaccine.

In nucleotides, the CDR3 is TGTGCCAGCAGCTTTACAGGAGTCCCCGAGCAGTACTTC. This codes for CASSFTGVPEQYF. The chain is built from TRBV5-4 and TRBJ2-7, with D possibly being TRBD1 (5 bases). CDR3 length equals 13 residues. Deletions cut 2 bases from V and 6 bases from J, with 12 bases between. CDR1 is SGHNT and CDR2 is YYREEE in the germline V gene (reference sequence).